These 7 T cell receptor beta chains share one sample of origin, sequenced in a study of technical replicates of blood from a handful of donors. Libraries were prepared by immunoSEQ multiplex PCR; TCRdb keeps only in-frame clonotypes and omits some of them. Of over 70,000 clones listed, about 96% are singletons. Sequencing was done on a sample of T cells isolated from PBMCs. The receptors shown here come from a human donor in good health.

CDR3 sequence: CASSGRMTSTDTQYF. For the CDR3, the DNA is TGTGCCAGCAGTGGGAGGATGACAAGCACAGATACGCAGTATTTT. The V gene is TRBV2, the J gene TRBJ2-3, with D possibly TRBD2 on 5 matching bases. The CDR3 is 15 residues long. V was trimmed by 4 bases and J by 0 bases, leaving 11 bases between them. The germline CDR1 and CDR2 sequences are SNHLY and FYNNEI.

The J gene is TRBJ2-7, the V gene TRBV5-1; weak D call: TRBD2 (6 bases). The CDR3 is 15 residues long. V lost 6 bases, J lost 0 bases, and 16 bases lay in between. Germline CDR1 reads SGHRS; CDR2 reads YFSETQ. The CDR3: CASIVGPGSSYEQYF. CDR3 bases: TGCGCCAGCATAGTGGGCCCCGGGAGCTCCTACGAGCAGTACTTC. The complete variable domain, with remaining parts taken from reference TRBV5-1 and TRBJ2-7, reads KAGVTQTPRYLIKTRGQQVTLSCSPISGHRSVSWYQQTPGQGLQFLFEYFSETQRNKGNFPGRFSGRQFSNSRSEMNVSTLELGDSALYLCASIVGPGSSYEQYFGPGTRLTVT.

The chain couples TRBV5-1 to TRBJ2-1; 12 bases agree with TRBD2. Unmatched junction bases numbered 3, after V lost 1 base and J lost 10 bases. The CDR3 has 14 amino acids. CDR1 is SGHRS, CDR2 YFSETQ, per germline. The CDR3 here is CASSLRTSGIEQFF. The CDR3 nucleotides are TGCGCCAGCAGCTTGCGGACTAGCGGGATCGAGCAGTTCTTC.

The chain is built from TRBV29-1 and TRBJ2-7; 9 nucleotides align to TRBD1. V dropped 1 base and J dropped 2; count of bases not matched to a gene: 9. Germline CDR1 and CDR2: SQVTM and ANQGSEA. There are 16 residues in the CDR3. The CDR3 nucleotides read TGCAGCGTTGAAGGGGAGATGACAGGGGGGACCTACGAGCAGTACTTC. Translated: CSVEGEMTGGTYEQYF.

The V gene is TRBV19, the J gene TRBJ2-1; 8 bases are shared with TRBD2. The CDR3 totals 15 residues. CDR1 LNHDA and CDR2 SQIVND come from the germline V gene (reference sequence). Germline trimming cut 4 bases from V and 0 bases from J; bases unmatched to any gene: 2. CDR3 coding DNA: TGTGCCAGTAGTACACTAGCGGCCTCCTACAATGAGCAGTTCTTC. It yields the protein CASSTLAASYNEQFF.

The rearrangement uses TRBV4-1 and TRBJ1-2; D is ambiguous. The CDR3 is 14 amino acids. The germline V gene has CDR1 MGHRA and CDR2 YSYEKL. V was cut by 4 bases and J by 5 bases, with 14 bases left in between. CDR3 loop: CASSLPGGKYGYTF. For the CDR3, the DNA is TGCGCCAGCAGCCTTCCGGGAGGGAAATATGGCTACACCTTC.

The chain joins TRBV11-2 to TRBJ1-2; D remains ambiguous. The V gene's germline CDR1 is SGHAT and CDR2 FQNNGV. This CDR3 contains 13 residues. The V end lost 4 bases, the J end lost 0 bases, and 6 bases lay between the germline ends. CDR3 in DNA: TGTGCCAGCAGCTCATTAGCTAACTATGGCTACACCTTC. Its protein is CASSSLANYGYTF.